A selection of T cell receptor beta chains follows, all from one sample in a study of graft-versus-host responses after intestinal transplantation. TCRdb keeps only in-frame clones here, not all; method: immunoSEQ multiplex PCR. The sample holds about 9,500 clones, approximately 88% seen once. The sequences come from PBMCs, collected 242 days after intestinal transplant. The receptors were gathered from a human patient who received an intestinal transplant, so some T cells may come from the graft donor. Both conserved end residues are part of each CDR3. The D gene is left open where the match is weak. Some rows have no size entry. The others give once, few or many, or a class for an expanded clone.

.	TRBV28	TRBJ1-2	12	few	TGTGCCAGCAGTGTTTTTAGGGGTCGCTACACCTTC	CASSVFRGRYTF
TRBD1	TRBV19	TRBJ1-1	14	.	TGTGCCAGTAGTACGAACAGGGGAAATACTGAAGCTTTCTTT	CASSTNRGNTEAFF
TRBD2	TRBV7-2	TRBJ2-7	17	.	TGTGCCAGCAGCTTAGCGGGTATAGCGGGAGCAGGATACGAGCAGTACTTC	CASSLAGIAGAGYEQYF
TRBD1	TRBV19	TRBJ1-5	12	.	TGTGCCAGTAGGACAGGGAATCAGCCCCAGCATTTT	CASRTGNQPQHF
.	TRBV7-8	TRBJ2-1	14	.	TGTGCCAGCAGCTTAGCGCTGGGGTTAAATGAGCAGTTCTTC	CASSLALGLNEQFF
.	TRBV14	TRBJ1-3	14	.	TGTGCCAGCAGCCACAGGGGCGCAGGAAACACCATATATTTT	CASSHRGAGNTIYF
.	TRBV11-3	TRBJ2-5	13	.	TGTGCCAGCAGCTCCCATGTACGAGAGACCCAGTACTTC	CASSSHVRETQYF
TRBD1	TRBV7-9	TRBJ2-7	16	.	TGTGCCAGCAGCTTAGACAAGGACAGGTTCTCCTACGAGCAGTACTTC	CASSLDKDRFSYEQYF
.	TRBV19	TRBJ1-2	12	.	TGTGCCAGTAAGAGAGAGAACTATGGCTACACCTTC	CASKRENYGYTF
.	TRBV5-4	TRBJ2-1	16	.	TGTGCCAGCAGCTTGGCGGCTAGCGCGTCAATCAATGAGCAGTTCTTC	CASSLAASASINEQFF
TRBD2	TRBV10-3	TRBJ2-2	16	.	TGTGCCATCAGTGAAAGGCTAGCGGATAACACCGGGGAGCTGTTTTTT	CAISERLADNTGELFF
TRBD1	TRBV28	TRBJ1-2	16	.	TGTGCCAGCAGTTTATCGGGACAGGGAACAAGGGATGGCTACACCTTC	CASSLSGQGTRDGYTF
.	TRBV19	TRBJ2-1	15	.	TGTGCCAGTAGTATAGATGGGCAGCGTGGCAATGAGCAGTTCTTC	CASSIDGQRGNEQFF
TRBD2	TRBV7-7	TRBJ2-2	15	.	TGTGCTAGCAGCTTAGGAGCGGGAGGGCCCGGGGAGCTGTTTTTT	CASSLGAGGPGELFF
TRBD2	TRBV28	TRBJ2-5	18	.	TGTGCCAGCAGTTTTTCCGGGACTAGCGGGATAATCCGAGAGACCCAGTACTTC	CASSFSGTSGIIRETQYF
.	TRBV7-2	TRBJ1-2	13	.	TGTGCCAGCAGCTCTACTGGGGACTATGGCTACACCTTC	CASSSTGDYGYTF
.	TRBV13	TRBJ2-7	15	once	TGTGCCAGCAGCTTATTCTCGGGAAGGGACTACGAGCAGTACTTC	CASSLFSGRDYEQYF
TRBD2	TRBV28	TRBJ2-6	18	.	TGTGCCAGCAGGCGTAGCGGGCCCCCTTACTCTGGGGCCAACGTCCTGACTTTC	CASRRSGPPYSGANVLTF
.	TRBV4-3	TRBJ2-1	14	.	TGCGCCAGCAGCCAAGAACGACCCGGAGATGAGCAGTTCTTC	CASSQERPGDEQFF
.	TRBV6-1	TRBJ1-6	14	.	TGTGCCAGCAGTGAATCCTTCGGAGGTTCACCCCTCCACTTT	CASSESFGGSPLHF
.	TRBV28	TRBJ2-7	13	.	TGTGCCAGCAGTTTCTGGGGTTCATTCGAGCAGTACTTC	CASSFWGSFEQYF
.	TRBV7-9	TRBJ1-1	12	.	TGTGCCAGCAGCTTAGCCCAAACTGAAGCTTTCTTT	CASSLAQTEAFF
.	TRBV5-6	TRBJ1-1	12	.	TGTGCCAGCAGCCTTCGGGGTACTGAAGCTTTCTTT	CASSLRGTEAFF
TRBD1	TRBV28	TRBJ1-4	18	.	TGTGCCAGCAGTTTCCTCAGGGGGGAGGTTGCAACTAATGAAAAACTGTTTTTT	CASSFLRGEVATNEKLFF
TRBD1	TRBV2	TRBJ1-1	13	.	TGTGCCAGCAGTAGACAGGGAACGGCTGAAGCTTTCTTT	CASSRQGTAEAFF
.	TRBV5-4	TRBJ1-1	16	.	TGTGCCAGCAGCCCTGGGGGGGCGATAGCGAACACTGAAGCTTTCTTT	CASSPGGAIANTEAFF
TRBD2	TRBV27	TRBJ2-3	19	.	TGTGCCACCCCATCGACTAGCGGTCGAAAGCATCTCGCCACAGATACGCAGTATTTT	CATPSTSGRKHLATDTQYF
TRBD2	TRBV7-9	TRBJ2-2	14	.	TGTGCCAGCTTCGGGGGGACCAACACCGGGGAGCTGTTTTTT	CASFGGTNTGELFF
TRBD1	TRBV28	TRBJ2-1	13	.	TGTGCCAGCAGTTTGGACAGGGGCAATGAGCAGTTCTTC	CASSLDRGNEQFF
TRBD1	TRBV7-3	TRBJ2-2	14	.	TGTGCCAGCAGCCGGGACAGGAACACCGGGGAGCTGTTTTTT	CASSRDRNTGELFF
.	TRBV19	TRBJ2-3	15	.	TGTGCCAGTAGTCTAGGGGGGGCCCTCACAGATACGCAGTATTTT	CASSLGGALTDTQYF
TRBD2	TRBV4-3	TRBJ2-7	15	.	TGCGCCAGCAGCCAAGATCCGCGGGAGCACCACGAGCAGTACTTC	CASSQDPREHHEQYF
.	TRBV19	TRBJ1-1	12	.	TGTGCCAGTAGTTTTACAGGGACTGAAGCTTTCTTT	CASSFTGTEAFF
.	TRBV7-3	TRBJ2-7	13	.	TGTGCCAGCAGCCCACAGCCCGCCTACGAGCAGTACTTC	CASSPQPAYEQYF
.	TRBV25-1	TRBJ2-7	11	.	TGTGCCAGCAGGGACAGCTACGAGCAGTACTTC	CASRDSYEQYF
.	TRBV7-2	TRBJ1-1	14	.	TGTGCCAGCAGCATCCGGGGGCCGAACACTGAAGCTTTCTTT	CASSIRGPNTEAFF
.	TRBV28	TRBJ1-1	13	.	TGTGCCAGCAGTCCCATCATGAACACTGAAGCTTTCTTT	CASSPIMNTEAFF
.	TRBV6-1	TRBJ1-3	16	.	TGTGCCAGCAGTGAAGCGTGGGGCCTTGACGGAAACACCATATATTTT	CASSEAWGLDGNTIYF
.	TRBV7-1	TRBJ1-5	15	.	TGTGCCAGCAGCCCCCGAGGACGGTCCAATCAGCCCCAGCATTTT	CASSPRGRSNQPQHF
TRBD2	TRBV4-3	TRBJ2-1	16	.	TGCGCCAGCAGCCAATCGGGAGGGGCTTCCTACAATGAGCAGTTCTTC	CASSQSGGASYNEQFF
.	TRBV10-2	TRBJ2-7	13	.	TGCGCCAGCAAACGGGACGCGCCGTATGAGCAGTACTTC	CASKRDAPYEQYF
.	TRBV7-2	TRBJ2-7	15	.	TGTGCCAGCAGCCCAGGCGGAGGGGTCGCCGGTCTGCAGTACTTC	CASSPGGGVAGLQYF
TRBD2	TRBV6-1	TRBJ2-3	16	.	TGTGCCAGCAGTGAGGGATTAGCGGGAGGCACAGATACGCAGTATTTT	CASSEGLAGGTDTQYF
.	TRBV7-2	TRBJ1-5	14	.	TGTGCCAGCAGCTTCTGGGGAAGCAATCAGCCCCAGCATTTT	CASSFWGSNQPQHF
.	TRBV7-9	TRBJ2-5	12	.	TGTGCCAGCAGCTTACGGCGAGAGACCCAGTACTTC	CASSLRRETQYF